One sample yielded the 10 T cell receptor beta chains listed below, sequenced in a study of resident and recirculating memory T cells in vitiligo. Some clones are missing from TCRdb's copy, which holds only in-frame ones; the method was immunoSEQ multiplex PCR. The table records tens of thousands of clones, just over 90% of them present only once. The sequencing input was blood. The receptors were gathered from a male donor with vitiligo.

The chain links TRBV6-1 to TRBJ2-3; no firm D call. The V end lost 4 bases, the J end lost 0 bases, and 11 bases lay between the germline ends. The CDR3 loop spans 15 amino acids. Germline lookup yields CDR1 MNHNS and CDR2 SASEGT. CDR3 in amino acids: CASSVGPSSTDTQYF. In DNA form, the CDR3 reads TGTGCCAGCAGTGTCGGTCCCTCTAGCACAGATACGCAGTATTTT.

The chain carries TRBV11-2 and TRBJ1-1, with D perhaps TRBD1 (5 bases). The V and J ends lost 0 bases and 11 bases respectively, with 10 bases between them. CDR1 SGHAT and CDR2 FQNNGV come from the germline V gene. The CDR3 loop spans 12 amino acids. The CDR3 spells CASSLDRGWAFF. For the CDR3, the DNA is TGTGCCAGCAGCTTAGATCGGGGGTGGGCTTTCTTT.

V gene TRBV9 combines with J gene TRBJ1-2; D perhaps matches TRBD1 (5 bases). The CDR3 runs 16 residues. The germline V gene has CDR1 SGDLS and CDR2 YYNGEE. Trimming removed 0 bases from V and 1 base from J, with 13 bases in between. The CDR3 nucleotides are TGTGCCAGCAGCGTAGCTAGGGCAGGGAATAACTATGGCTACACCTTC. The encoded protein is CASSVARAGNNYGYTF. The entire variable domain, with the rest obtained from reference TRBV9 and TRBJ1-2, is as follows: DSGVTQTPKHLITATGQRVTLRCSPRSGDLSVYWYQQSLDQGLQFLIQYYNGEERAKGNILERFSAQQFPDLHSELNLSSLELGDSALYFCASSVARAGNNYGYTFGSGTRLTVV.

This chain joins TRBV7-2 and TRBJ2-1, with D hard to call. Germline values: CDR1 SGHTA, CDR2 FQGNSA. The CDR3 contains 12 residues. V lost 2 bases to trimming and J lost 5 bases, with 4 bases between them. CDR3 sequence reads: CASSLQNNEQFF. In DNA form, the CDR3 reads TGTGCCAGCAGCTTACAAAACAATGAGCAGTTCTTC.

The chain has TRBV27 and TRBJ2-1; possibly TRBD2 for D (6 bases). The CDR3 extends over 15 amino acids. Trimming pared 4 bases from V and 0 bases from J, leaving 10 bases between. CDR1 is MNHEY, CDR2 SMNVEV, per germline (reference sequence). The CDR3 is CASSYSGTSYNEQFF. The CDR3 bases are TGTGCCAGCAGTTATAGCGGTACCTCCTACAATGAGCAGTTCTTC.

The V call is TRBV2, the J call TRBJ2-5, with 8 bases aligning to TRBD2. This CDR3 has 14 amino acids. Looked up from germline, CDR1 is SNHLY and CDR2 is FYNNEI. V gave up 8 bases and J gave up 6 bases; unmatched junction bases: 11. The CDR3 reads CASGGSGNAKTQYF. The CDR3 DNA reads as TGTGCCAGCGGGGGTAGCGGGAACGCGAAGACCCAGTACTTC.

The chain has TRBV4-1 and TRBJ1-1; D is undetermined. Germline CDR1 and CDR2: MGHRA and YSYEKL. Deletions cut 4 bases from V and 0 bases from J, with 12 bases between. The CDR3 consists of 15 residues. DNA of the CDR3: TGCGCCAGCAGCCTCTTACCGGGTTTGAACACTGAAGCTTTCTTT. Encoded protein: CASSLLPGLNTEAFF.

This chain's CDR3 is CASSWGGTYNEQFF. CDR3 sequence (DNA): TGTGCCAGCAGTTGGGGGGGCACCTACAATGAGCAGTTCTTC. V gene TRBV27 combines with J gene TRBJ2-1; D might be TRBD2 (7 bases). The germline V and J ends were trimmed by 4 bases and 2 bases, with 9 bases remaining between them. This CDR3 has 14 amino acids. Germline-derived CDR1 and CDR2 are MNHEY and SMNVEV (reference sequence).

This rearrangement joins TRBV6-1 to TRBJ1-1; D remains ambiguous. The V gene's germline CDR1 is MNHNS and CDR2 SASEGT. Trimming took 4 bases from V and 2 from J, leaving 11 bases between them. The CDR3 runs to 14 residues. The CDR3 loop is CASSGLWSNTEAFF. The CDR3 nucleotides are TGTGCCAGCAGTGGGTTATGGAGTAACACTGAAGCTTTCTTT.

The chain links TRBV30 to TRBJ2-7, with a possible D match to TRBD1 (5 bases). V lost 1 base and J 0 bases, leaving 10 bases between the germline ends. CDR3 length: 14 residues. In germline, CDR1 is GTSNPN, CDR2 SVGIG (reference sequence). The CDR3 loop reads CAWSAAGHSYEQYF. CDR3 coding DNA: TGTGCCTGGAGTGCGGCAGGGCACTCCTACGAGCAGTACTTC.